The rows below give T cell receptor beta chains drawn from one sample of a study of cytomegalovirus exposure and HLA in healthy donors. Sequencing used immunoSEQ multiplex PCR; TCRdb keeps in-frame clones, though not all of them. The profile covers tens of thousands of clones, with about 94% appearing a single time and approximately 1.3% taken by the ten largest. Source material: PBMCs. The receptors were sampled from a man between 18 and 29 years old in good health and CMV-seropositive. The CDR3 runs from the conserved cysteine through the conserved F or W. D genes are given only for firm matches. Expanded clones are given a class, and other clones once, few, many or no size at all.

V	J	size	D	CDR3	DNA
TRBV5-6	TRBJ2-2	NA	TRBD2	CASSATSGRAGELFF	TGTGCCAGCAGCGCGACTAGCGGGAGGGCCGGGGAGCTGTTTTTT
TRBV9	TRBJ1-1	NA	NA	CASSPRTGITEAFF	TGTGCCAGCAGCCCTCGGACGGGGATCACTGAAGCTTTCTTT
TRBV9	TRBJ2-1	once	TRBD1	CASSPQGTGRKKQFF	TGTGCCAGCAGCCCCCAAGGGACAGGGAGGAAGAAGCAGTTCTTC
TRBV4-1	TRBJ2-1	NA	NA	CASSQLGLYNEQFF	TGCGCCAGCAGCCAATTAGGACTCTACAATGAGCAGTTCTTC
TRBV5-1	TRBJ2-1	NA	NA	CASTYDRSSYNEQFF	TGCGCCAGCACCTACGACAGGAGTTCCTACAATGAGCAGTTCTTC
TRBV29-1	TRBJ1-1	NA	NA	CSVAGRLHTEAFF	TGCAGCGTCGCGGGACGGCTGCACACTGAAGCTTTCTTT
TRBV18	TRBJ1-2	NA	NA	CASSPQGRGFDGYTF	TGTGCCAGCTCACCACAGGGAAGGGGATTCGATGGCTACACCTTC
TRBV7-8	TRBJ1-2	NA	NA	CASSLSTGFGYTF	TGTGCCAGCAGTTTGTCCACAGGGTTCGGCTACACCTTC
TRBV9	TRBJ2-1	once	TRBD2	CASSVVGGRANEQFF	TGTGCCAGCAGCGTAGTAGGCGGGAGGGCCAATGAGCAGTTCTTC
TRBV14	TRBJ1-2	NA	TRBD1	CASSLSGTGGVNGYTF	TGTGCCAGCAGCCTCTCCGGGACAGGGGGCGTCAATGGCTACACCTTC
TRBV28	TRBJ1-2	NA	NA	CASSRRQLIYGYTF	TGTGCCAGCAGTCGCCGACAGCTGATCTATGGCTACACCTTC
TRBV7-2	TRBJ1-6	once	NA	CASSSLDRLGSPLHF	TGTGCCAGCAGCTCCCTGGACAGACTGGGTTCACCCCTCCACTTT
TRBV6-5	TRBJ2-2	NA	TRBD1	CASRTGEGGELFF	TGTGCCAGCCGGACAGGGGAAGGCGGGGAGCTGTTTTTT
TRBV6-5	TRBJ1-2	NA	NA	CASRQSTGHYGYTF	TGTGCCAGCAGACAATCTACAGGGCACTATGGCTACACCTTC
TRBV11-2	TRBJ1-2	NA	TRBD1	CASEIGADRAVLYGYTF	TGTGCCAGCGAAATCGGCGCGGACAGGGCTGTACTATATGGCTACACCTTC
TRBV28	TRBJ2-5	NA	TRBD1	CASNPTGGRETQYF	TGTGCCAGCAACCCTACAGGGGGCAGGGAGACCCAGTACTTC
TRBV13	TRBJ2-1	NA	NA	CASSATQGYNEQFF	TGTGCCAGCAGCGCGACACAGGGATACAATGAGCAGTTCTTC
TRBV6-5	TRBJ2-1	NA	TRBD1	CASGTGGYNEQFF	TGTGCCAGCGGGACAGGGGGCTACAATGAGCAGTTCTTC
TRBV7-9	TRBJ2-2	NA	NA	CASSLRWGELFF	TGTGCCAGCAGCTTACGGTGGGGGGAGCTGTTTTTT
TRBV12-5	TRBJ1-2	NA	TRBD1	CASGYDRGLGGYTF	TGTGCTAGTGGTTACGACAGGGGGCTAGGCGGCTACACCTTC
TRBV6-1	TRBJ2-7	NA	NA	CASKTDFYEQYF	TGTGCCAGCAAAACAGATTTCTACGAGCAGTACTTC
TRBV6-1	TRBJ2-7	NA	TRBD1	CASSYTGTGPYEQYF	TGTGCCAGCAGCTACACCGGGACAGGGCCCTACGAGCAGTACTTC
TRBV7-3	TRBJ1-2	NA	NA	CASSVTGGGSYGYTF	TGTGCCAGCAGCGTGACGGGTGGGGGCTCCTATGGCTACACCTTC
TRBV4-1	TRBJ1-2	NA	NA	CASSQDRSPNYGYTF	TGCGCCAGCAGCCAAGACAGATCCCCGAACTATGGCTACACCTTC
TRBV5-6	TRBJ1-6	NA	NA	CASSLGSLRALHF	TGTGCCAGCAGCTTGGGTAGCTTGAGAGCCCTCCACTTT
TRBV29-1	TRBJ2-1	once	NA	CSVEDAGWFGNEQFF	TGCAGCGTTGAGGATGCAGGGTGGTTCGGCAATGAGCAGTTCTTC
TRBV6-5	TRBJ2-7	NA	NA	CASSAVLARYEQYF	TGTGCCAGCAGCGCCGTGCTAGCTCGCTACGAGCAGTACTTC
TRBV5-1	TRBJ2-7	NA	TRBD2	CASRVAGSYEQYF	TGCGCCAGCAGAGTAGCGGGCTCCTACGAGCAGTACTTC